What follows is one T cell receptor beta chain and its context. Its antigen remains unknown. This entry is derived from a study of CD8+CD57+ T cells in acquired aplastic anemia. Across the study: Across the sorted CD4+ and CD8+ cells, DNA amounts averaged roughly 3.5 ug. Regarding the study as a whole: In common between the patients and the controls were more than 25 CD8+ CDR3 sequences. Any difference that existed in CD8+ Simpson's diversity between patients and controls was not significant.

Genomic DNA provided the template from which TCR beta VDJ and CDR3 profiles were obtained. TCRdb ran MiXCR on the reads and lists one entry per CDR3 protein. The profile shows roughly 260,000 distinct CDR3 sequences, around half of them singletons. All patients picked for sequencing had shown, by flow cytometry, an expansion of CD8+CD57+ cells. Patients had received no therapy at the time of blood sampling. The CDR3 is made up of 17 amino acids. The V segment lost 4 bases and the J segment 3 bases; nucleotides outside the gene matches: 11. Germline V lookup: CDR1 SQVTM, CDR2 ANQGSEA. The V and J genes are TRBV29-1 and TRBJ2-3; 12 bases agree with TRBD2. The sample was sorted CD4+, CD8+, or CD8+CD57+ T cells (not recorded which) from PBMCs. The receptor was isolated from a human donor with aplastic anemia. The CDR3 DNA reads as TGCAGCGTTGTACGTCCTAGCGGGGGGGCCGAGACAGATACGCAGTATTTT. Translated: CSVVRPSGGAETDTQYF.